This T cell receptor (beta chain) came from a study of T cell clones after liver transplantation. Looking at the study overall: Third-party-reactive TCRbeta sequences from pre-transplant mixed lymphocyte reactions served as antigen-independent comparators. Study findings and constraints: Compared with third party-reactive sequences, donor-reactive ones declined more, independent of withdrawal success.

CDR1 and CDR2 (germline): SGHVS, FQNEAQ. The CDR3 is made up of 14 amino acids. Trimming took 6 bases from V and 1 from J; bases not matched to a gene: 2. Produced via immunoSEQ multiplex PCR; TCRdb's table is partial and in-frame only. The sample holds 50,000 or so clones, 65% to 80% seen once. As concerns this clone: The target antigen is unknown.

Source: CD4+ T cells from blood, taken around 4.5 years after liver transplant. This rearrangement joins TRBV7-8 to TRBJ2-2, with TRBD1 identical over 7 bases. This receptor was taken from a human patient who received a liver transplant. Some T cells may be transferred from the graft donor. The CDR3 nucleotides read TGTGCCAGCAGACGGACAGGGAACACCGGGGAGCTGTTTTTT. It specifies CASRRTGNTGELFF.